These 19 T cell receptor beta chains came from one sample sequenced in a study of shared clonotypes between healthy human individuals. The repertoire was sequenced with immunoSEQ multiplex PCR; TCRdb's copy has only in-frame clones and lacks some. The sample lists 600,000 to 700,000 clones; less than 80% were seen once. The material sequenced was memory CD4+ T cells sorted from blood. Stated subset: CD45RA-negative fraction. These receptors all come from a woman aged 30 to 39 in good health.

The rearrangement uses TRBV7-2 and TRBJ1-1; D uncertain. The CDR3 has 13 residues. V lost 5 bases and J 6 bases, leaving 13 bases between the germline ends. Germline V CDR1 and CDR2: SGHTA, FQGNSA. The CDR3 here is CASSAFLDAEAFF. CDR3 coding DNA: TGTGCCAGCAGCGCCTTTCTAGACGCTGAAGCTTTCTTT.

This clone turned up a few times. The chain uses TRBV9 and TRBJ2-1; 12 bases align to TRBD2. Germline V gives CDR1 SGDLS, CDR2 YYNGEE. This CDR3 has 17 residues. J lost 7 bases, V lost 2 bases, and 10 bases had no gene match. CDR3 DNA: TGTGCCAGCAGCGTGGGCCTCGAAGGGACTAGCGGGAATGAGCAGTTCTTC. Translation: CASSVGLEGTSGNEQFF.

The chain employs TRBV5-6 and TRBJ2-3; 9 bases are a match to TRBD1. This CDR3 spans 15 amino acids. Germline V gene lookup returns CDR1 SGHDT and CDR2 YYEEEE. The junction had 8 bases not matched to a gene; V was cut back by 3 bases and J by 6 bases. The CDR3 DNA reads TGTGCCAGCAGCTGGAACAGGGGGCAGGATGATACGCAGTATTTT. Encoded protein: CASSWNRGQDDTQYF.

J is TRBJ2-1 and V is TRBV19, with 10 bases that match TRBD2. Germline V gene lookup returns CDR1 LNHDA and CDR2 SQIVND (reference sequence). V lost 0 bases and J lost 4; bases outside the gene matches: 6. The CDR3 runs to 17 residues. The CDR3 bases are TGTGCCAGTAGTATAGATTGGACTAGCGGAACATACAATGAGCAGTTCTTC. Protein sequence: CASSIDWTSGTYNEQFF.

CDR3 in amino acids: CASSYRREAYEQYF. The CDR3 nucleotides are TGTGCCAGCAGCTATCGTAGGGAAGCCTACGAGCAGTACTTC. The rearrangement uses TRBV5-6 and TRBJ2-7; D ambiguous. CDR1 SGHDT and CDR2 YYEEEE come from the germline V gene. V lost 3 bases and J lost 2, with 12 bases in between. CDR3 size: 14 residues.

This clone has just one count. The rearrangement joins TRBV27 to TRBJ1-5; no reliable D call. The CDR3 has 16 amino acids. Trimming left V 6 bases short and J 1 base short, with 16 bases between. Germline V CDR1 and CDR2: MNHEY, SMNVEV (reference sequence). As DNA, the CDR3 is TGTGCCAGCAGCCCACGGCTGACGGACAGCAATCAGCCCCAGCATTTT. Protein: CASSPRLTDSNQPQHF.

Concerning this clone itself: Other DNA sequences in this sample translate to the same CDR3. The chain combines TRBV11-2 with TRBJ2-7; a weak D match, TRBD2 (6 bases). Germline lookup yields CDR1 SGHAT and CDR2 FQNNGV. The CDR3 contains 15 residues. Between the trimmed V and J ends, which lost 1 base and 0 bases, there was a span of 10 bases. The CDR3 loop is CASSLVAVSSYEQYF. The CDR3 DNA is TGTGCCAGCAGCTTAGTAGCGGTTAGCTCCTACGAGCAGTACTTC.

This chain uses TRBV7-9 with TRBJ2-2; D ambiguous. V lost 5 bases, J lost 0 bases, and 7 bases lay in between. This CDR3 has 14 amino acids. In germline, CDR1 is SEHNR, CDR2 FQNEAQ (reference sequence). This CDR3 reads CASSPSSNTGELFF. CDR3 sequence (DNA): TGTGCCAGCAGCCCCTCATCGAACACCGGGGAGCTGTTTTTT. The variable domain in full, with the rest retrieved from reference TRBV7-9 and TRBJ2-2, is DTGVSQNPRHKITKRGQNVTFRCDPISEHNRLYWYRQTLGQGPEFLTYFQNEAQLEKSRLLSDRFSAERPKGSFSTLEIQRTEQGDSAMYLCASSPSSNTGELFFGEGSRLTVL.

The chain has TRBV30 and TRBJ2-7; weak D call: TRBD1 (5 bases). Germline-derived CDR1 and CDR2 are GTSNPN and SVGIG (reference sequence). The V end lost 3 bases, the J end lost 1 base, and 19 bases lay between the germline ends. The CDR3 runs 16 residues. In nucleotides, the CDR3 is TGTGCCTGGAGGCTCCCCCCCCAGGGTACGTCCTACGAGCAGTACTTC. It is translated as CAWRLPPQGTSYEQYF.

As concerns this clone: A read error may be the cause here, since a much bigger clone is one base away. The rearrangement joins TRBV6-5 to TRBJ2-7, with D maybe TRBD2 (6 bases). CDR3 length: 14 residues. The V and J ends lost 8 bases and 0 bases respectively, with 14 bases between them. Germline lookup yields CDR1 MNHEY and CDR2 SVGAGI. The CDR3 here is CASARDFSSYEQYF. The CDR3 nucleotides are TGTGCCAGCGCCCGGGACTTCAGCTCCTACGAGCAGTACTTC.

In its sample, this clone was seen many times. The chain couples TRBV7-2 to TRBJ1-1; D is uncertain. Per germline, CDR1 SGHTA and CDR2 FQGNSA. The CDR3 totals 15 residues. The V gene lost 5 bases and the J gene lost 4 bases, with 17 bases spanning the gap. The CDR3 reads CASSPRIAAGTEAFF. CDR3 coding DNA: TGTGCCAGCAGCCCGAGGATAGCCGCGGGCACTGAAGCTTTCTTT.

The chain joins TRBV5-1 to TRBJ2-3; TRBD2 matches at 7 bases. With V trimmed by 2 bases and J by 5 bases, 11 bases remained unmatched. This CDR3 is built from 16 residues. Germline V CDR1 and CDR2: SGHRS, YFSETQ. The CDR3, as DNA: TGCGCCAGCAGCTTATATTCGGGGGAGGGTGGAGATACGCAGTATTTT. Translating gives CASSLYSGEGGDTQYF.

This chain joins TRBV5-1 and TRBJ2-2; 9 bases are shared with TRBD2. Losses at the gene ends were 2 bases for V and 5 bases for J; bases not matched to a gene: 10. The CDR3 runs to 17 residues. The germline V gene encodes CDR1 SGHRS and CDR2 YFSETQ. CDR3 in amino acids: CASSFPPAGGDTGELFF. In nucleotides, the CDR3 is TGCGCCAGCAGCTTCCCCCCGGCGGGGGGGGATACCGGGGAGCTGTTTTTT.

This clone was detected only once. Here the CDR3 DNA reads TGTGCCAGCAGCCCCCACTACAAACAGTTCTCTGGAAACACCATATATTTT. Its translation: CASSPHYKQFSGNTIYF. This chain links TRBV7-8 with TRBJ1-3; no reliable D call. Trimming took 5 bases from V and 0 from J, leaving 17 bases between them. Germline V gene lookup returns CDR1 SGHVS and CDR2 FQNEAQ. CDR3 length equals 17 residues.

The chain combines TRBV6-1 with TRBJ2-7; no definite D call. CDR1 MNHNS and CDR2 SASEGT come from the germline V gene. V shed 3 bases and J shed 2 bases, with 11 bases lying between them. The CDR3 has 14 amino acids. The CDR3 reads CASSEDPRAYEQYF. Here the CDR3 DNA reads TGTGCCAGCAGTGAGGATCCTAGGGCCTACGAGCAGTACTTC.

The rearrangement links TRBV28 to TRBJ2-6, with D perhaps TRBD1 (5 bases). The V gene's germline CDR1 is MDHEN and CDR2 SYDVKM. The CDR3 loop spans 15 amino acids. V lost 6 bases and J 2 bases, leaving 11 bases between the germline ends. CDR3 sequence reads: CASRLQDPGANVLTF. The CDR3 DNA follows: TGTGCCAGCAGATTACAGGACCCTGGGGCCAACGTCCTGACTTTC.

This chain joins TRBV7-7 and TRBJ1-4, with no clear D. CDR3 length equals 15 residues. V was cut by 5 bases and J by 0 bases, with 10 bases left in between. Germline-derived CDR1 and CDR2 are SSHAT and FNYEAQ (reference sequence). The CDR3 protein is CASSRGVATNEKLFF. The DNA of the CDR3 is TGTGCCAGCAGCCGGGGTGTTGCAACTAATGAAAAACTGTTTTTT.

CDR3 sequence: CASSLGGVYTDTQYF. The CDR3 DNA sequence: TGCGCCAGCAGCTTGGGTGGGGTCTACACAGATACGCAGTATTTT. The chain recombines TRBV5-1 with TRBJ2-3; no clear D gene. The V end was cut by 0 bases, the J end by 2 bases, with 10 bases between. Germline loops: CDR1 SGHRS, CDR2 YFSETQ. The CDR3 runs 15 residues.

This clone turned up a few times. The CDR3 spells CASSLYPSGISEQYF. The CDR3 nucleotides are TGTGCCAGCAGTTTATACCCTAGCGGGATAAGCGAGCAGTACTTC. The chain carries TRBV27 and TRBJ2-7, with 9 nucleotides matching TRBD2. CDR3 length: 15 residues. The trim removed 1 base at V and 6 bases at J, leaving 7 bases unmatched. The V gene's germline CDR1 is MNHEY and CDR2 SMNVEV (reference sequence).